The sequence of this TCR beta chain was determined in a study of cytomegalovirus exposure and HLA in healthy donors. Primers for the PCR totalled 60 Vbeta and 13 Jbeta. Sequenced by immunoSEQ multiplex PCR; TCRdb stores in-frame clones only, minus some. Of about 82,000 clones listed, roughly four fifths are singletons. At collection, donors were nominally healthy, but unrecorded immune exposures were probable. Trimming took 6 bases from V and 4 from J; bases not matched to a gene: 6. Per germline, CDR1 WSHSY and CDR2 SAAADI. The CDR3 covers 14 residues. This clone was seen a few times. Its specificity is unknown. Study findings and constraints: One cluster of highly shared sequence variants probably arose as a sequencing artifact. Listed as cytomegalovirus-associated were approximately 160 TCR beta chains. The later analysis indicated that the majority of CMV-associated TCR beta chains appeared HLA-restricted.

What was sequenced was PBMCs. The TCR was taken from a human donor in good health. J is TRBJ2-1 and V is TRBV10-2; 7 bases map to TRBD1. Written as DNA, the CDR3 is TGCGCCAGCAGACTCGGACAGGTGTACAATGAGCAGTTCTTC. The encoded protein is CASRLGQVYNEQFF.